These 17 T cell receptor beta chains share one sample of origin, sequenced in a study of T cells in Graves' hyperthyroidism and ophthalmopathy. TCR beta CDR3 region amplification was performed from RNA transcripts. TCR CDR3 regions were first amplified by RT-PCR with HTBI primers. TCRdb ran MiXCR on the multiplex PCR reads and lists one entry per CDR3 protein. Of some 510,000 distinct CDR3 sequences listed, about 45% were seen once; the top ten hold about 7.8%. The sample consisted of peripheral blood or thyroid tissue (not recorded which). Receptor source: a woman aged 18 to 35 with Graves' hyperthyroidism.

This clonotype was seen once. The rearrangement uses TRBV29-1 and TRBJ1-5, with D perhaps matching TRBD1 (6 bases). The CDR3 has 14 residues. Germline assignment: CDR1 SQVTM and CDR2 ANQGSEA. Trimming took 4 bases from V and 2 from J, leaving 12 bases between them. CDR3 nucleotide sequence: TGCAGCGTTGGACAGGAATGGGGCAATCAGCCCCAGCATTTT. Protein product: CSVGQEWGNQPQHF.

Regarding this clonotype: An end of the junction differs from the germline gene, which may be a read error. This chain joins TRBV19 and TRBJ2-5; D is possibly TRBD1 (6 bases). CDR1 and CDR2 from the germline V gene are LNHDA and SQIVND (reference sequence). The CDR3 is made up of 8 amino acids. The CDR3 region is CASSPTGF. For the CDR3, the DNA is TGTGCCAGCAGCCCCACAGGGTTC.

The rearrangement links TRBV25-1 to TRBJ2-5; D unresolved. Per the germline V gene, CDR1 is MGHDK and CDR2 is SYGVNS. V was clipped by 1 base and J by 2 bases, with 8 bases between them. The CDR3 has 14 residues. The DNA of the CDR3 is TGTGCCAGCAGTGAATGGCCGGAACAAGAGACCCAGTACTTC. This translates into CASSEWPEQETQYF.

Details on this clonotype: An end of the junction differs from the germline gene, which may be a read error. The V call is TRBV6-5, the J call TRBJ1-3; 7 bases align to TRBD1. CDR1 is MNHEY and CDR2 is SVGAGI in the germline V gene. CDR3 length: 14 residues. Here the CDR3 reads CAISYRGRRNTIYF. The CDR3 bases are TGTGCCATCAGTTACAGGGGAAGGAGAAACACCATATATTTT.

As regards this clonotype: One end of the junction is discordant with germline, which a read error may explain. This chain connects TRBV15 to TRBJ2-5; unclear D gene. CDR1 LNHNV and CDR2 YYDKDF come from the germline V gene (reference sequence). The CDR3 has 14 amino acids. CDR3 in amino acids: CAASDPGAGQPQYF. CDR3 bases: TGTGCCGCCAGCGACCCGGGTGCTGGTCAGCCCCAGTACTTC.

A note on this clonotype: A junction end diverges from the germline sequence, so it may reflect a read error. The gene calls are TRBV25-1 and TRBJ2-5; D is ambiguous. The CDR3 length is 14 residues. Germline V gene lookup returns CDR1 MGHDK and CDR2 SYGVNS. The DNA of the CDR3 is TGTGCCAGCAGCGGTTGGGGTGCCCAGGAGACCCAGCACTTC. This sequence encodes CASSGWGAQETQHF.

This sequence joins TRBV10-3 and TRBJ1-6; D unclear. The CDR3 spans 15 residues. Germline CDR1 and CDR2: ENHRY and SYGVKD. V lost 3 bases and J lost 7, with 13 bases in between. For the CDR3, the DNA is TGTGCCATCAGTGATGTGGCGTCCAAAAATTCACCCCTCCACTTT. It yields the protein CAISDVASKNSPLHF.

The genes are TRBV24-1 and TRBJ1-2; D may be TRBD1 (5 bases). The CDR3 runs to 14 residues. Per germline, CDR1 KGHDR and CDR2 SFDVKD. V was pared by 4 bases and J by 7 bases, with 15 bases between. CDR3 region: CATSDPPGIPGYTF. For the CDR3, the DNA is TGTGCCACCAGTGACCCACCAGGGATCCCTGGCTACACCTTC.

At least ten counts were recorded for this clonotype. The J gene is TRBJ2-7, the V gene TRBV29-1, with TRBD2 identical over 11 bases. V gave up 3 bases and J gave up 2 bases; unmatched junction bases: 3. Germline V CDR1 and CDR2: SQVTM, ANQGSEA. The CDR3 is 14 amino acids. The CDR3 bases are TGCAGCGTTGACGTTAGCGGGAGGGCCTACGAGCAGTACTTC. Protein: CSVDVSGRAYEQYF.

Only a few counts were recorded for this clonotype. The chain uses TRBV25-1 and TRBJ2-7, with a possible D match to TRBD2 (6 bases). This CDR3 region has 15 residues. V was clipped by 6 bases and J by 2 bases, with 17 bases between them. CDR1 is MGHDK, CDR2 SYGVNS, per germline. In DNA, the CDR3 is TGTGCCAGCAGCCAAGAGAACGGGAGTCCCTACGAGCAGTACTTC. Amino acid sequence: CASSQENGSPYEQYF.

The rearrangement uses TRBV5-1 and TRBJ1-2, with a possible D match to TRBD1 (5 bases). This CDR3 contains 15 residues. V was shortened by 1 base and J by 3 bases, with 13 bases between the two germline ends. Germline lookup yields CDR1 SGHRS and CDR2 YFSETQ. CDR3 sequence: CASSLRSPGDYGYTF. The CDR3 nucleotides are TGCGCCAGCAGCTTGAGGTCTCCGGGGGACTATGGCTACACCTTC.

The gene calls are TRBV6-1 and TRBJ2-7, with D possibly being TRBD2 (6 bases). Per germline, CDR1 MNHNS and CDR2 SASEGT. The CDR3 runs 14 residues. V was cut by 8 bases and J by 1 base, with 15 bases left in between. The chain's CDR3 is CASLLRGGSYEQYF. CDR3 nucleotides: TGTGCCAGCCTTTTGCGGGGCGGATCCTACGAGCAGTACTTC.

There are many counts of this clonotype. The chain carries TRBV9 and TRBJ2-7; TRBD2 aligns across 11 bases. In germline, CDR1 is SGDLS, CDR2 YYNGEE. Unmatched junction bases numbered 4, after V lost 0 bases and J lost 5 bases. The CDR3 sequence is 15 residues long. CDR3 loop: CASSVGLAGGNEQYF. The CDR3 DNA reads TGTGCCAGCAGCGTAGGGCTAGCGGGAGGCAACGAGCAGTACTTC. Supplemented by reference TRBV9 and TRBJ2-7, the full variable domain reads DSGVTQTPKHLITATGQRVTLRCSPRSGDLSVYWYQQSLDQGLQFLIQYYNGEERAKGNILERFSAQQFPDLHSELNLSSLELGDSALYFCASSVGLAGGNEQYFGPGTRLTVT.

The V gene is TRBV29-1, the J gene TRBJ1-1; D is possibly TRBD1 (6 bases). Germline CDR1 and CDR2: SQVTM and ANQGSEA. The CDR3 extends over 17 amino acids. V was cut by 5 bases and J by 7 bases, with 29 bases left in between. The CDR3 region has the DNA TGCAGCGTTACCCGTAGAGAAACAGGGTCTAGTTCTATTGAAGCTTTCTTT. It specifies CSVTRRETGSSSIEAFF.

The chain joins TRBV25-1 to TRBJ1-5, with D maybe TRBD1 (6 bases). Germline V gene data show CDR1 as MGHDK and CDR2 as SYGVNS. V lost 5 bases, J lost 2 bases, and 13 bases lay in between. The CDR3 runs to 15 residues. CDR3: CASSYSGAGNQPQHF. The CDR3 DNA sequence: TGTGCCAGCAGTTACTCAGGGGCTGGCAATCAGCCCCAGCATTTT. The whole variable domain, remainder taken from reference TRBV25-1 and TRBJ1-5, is EADIYQTPRYLVIGTGKKITLECSQTMGHDKMYWYQQDPGMELHLIHYSYGVNSTEKGDLSSESTVSRIRTEHFPLTLESARPSHTSQYLCASSYSGAGNQPQHFGDGTRLSIL.

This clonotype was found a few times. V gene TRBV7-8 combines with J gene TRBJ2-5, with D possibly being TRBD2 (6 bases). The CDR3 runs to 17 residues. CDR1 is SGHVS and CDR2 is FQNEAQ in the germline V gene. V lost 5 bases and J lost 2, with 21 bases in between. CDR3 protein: CASSPRRGSEGQETQYF. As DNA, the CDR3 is TGTGCCAGCAGCCCACGGAGGGGCTCCGAGGGGCAAGAGACCCAGTACTTC.

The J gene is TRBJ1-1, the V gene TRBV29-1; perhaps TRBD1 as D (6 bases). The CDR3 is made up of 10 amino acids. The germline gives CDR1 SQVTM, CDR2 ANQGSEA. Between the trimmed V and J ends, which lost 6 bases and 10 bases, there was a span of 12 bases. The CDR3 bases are TGCAGCGTCGGGACATCCCGAGCTTTCTTT. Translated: CSVGTSRAFF. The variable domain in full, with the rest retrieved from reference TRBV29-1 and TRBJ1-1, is SAVISQKPSRDICQRGTSLTIQCQVDSQVTMMFWYRQQPGQSLTLIATANQGSEATYESGFVIDKFPISRPNLTFSTLTVSNMSPEDSSIYLCSVGTSRAFFGQGTRLTVV.